This TCR beta chain was identified in a study of cytotoxic CD8 clonotypes in ibrutinib-treated CLL. Profiling relied on immunoSEQ multiplex PCR, and the TCRdb table lists in-frame clones only, not all of them. The repertoire holds around 60,000 clones, with approximately 57% as singletons. The receptor was derived from a human donor with chronic lymphocytic leukemia. The sequences come from PBMCs, collected after 12 months of ibrutinib treatment.

This CDR3 is CASSAGQGHGYTF. CDR3 in DNA: TGTGCCAGCAGTGCGGGACAGGGTCATGGCTACACCTTC. V is TRBV6-4 and J is TRBJ1-2; 9 positions agree with TRBD1. The germline V gene has CDR1 MRHNA and CDR2 SNTAGT. This CDR3 has 13 residues. The V gene end was trimmed by 4 bases and the J gene end by 6 bases; junction bases not matched to a gene: 3.